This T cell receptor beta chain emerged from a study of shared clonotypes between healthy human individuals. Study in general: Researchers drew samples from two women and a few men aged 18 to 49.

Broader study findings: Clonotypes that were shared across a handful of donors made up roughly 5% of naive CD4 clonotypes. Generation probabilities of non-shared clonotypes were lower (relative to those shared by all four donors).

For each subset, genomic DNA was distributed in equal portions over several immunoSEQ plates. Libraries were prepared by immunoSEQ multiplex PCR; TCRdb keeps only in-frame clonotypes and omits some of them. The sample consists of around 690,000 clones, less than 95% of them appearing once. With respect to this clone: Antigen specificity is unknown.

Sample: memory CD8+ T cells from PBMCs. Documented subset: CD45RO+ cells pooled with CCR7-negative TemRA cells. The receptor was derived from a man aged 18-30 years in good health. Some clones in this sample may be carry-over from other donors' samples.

CDR3 in DNA: TGTGCCAGCAGTTCGAGTCTGGAAGCTTTCTTT. Amino acid sequence: CASSSSLEAFF. The V and J genes are TRBV27 and TRBJ1-1; D unresolved. Germline lookup yields CDR1 MNHEY and CDR2 SMNVEV (reference sequence). The V end lost 4 bases, the J end lost 8 bases, and 8 bases lay between the germline ends. The CDR3 is made up of 11 amino acids.